In this sample, the clone carrying this T cell receptor (beta chain) turned up once. The antigen is undetermined. Terminally differentiated effector memory CD45RA+ cells were excluded by CCR7 positive selection of CD45RO-negative cells. Every one of the donors was a Caucasian adult that lived in Nashville, Tennessee. This sample is drawn from a study of shared clonotypes between healthy human individuals. Unmatched junction bases numbered 2, after V lost 4 bases and J lost 4 bases. This CDR3 comprises 13 residues. The germline gives CDR1 SGHVS, CDR2 FNYEAQ. Overall study results and limits: Sequencing depth was expected to affect clonotype sharing among donors.

The table came from immunoSEQ multiplex PCR; TCRdb's copy has only in-frame clones and leaves some out. The profile shows about 600,000 clones, around 95% of them singletons. Material for sequencing was naive CD8+ T cells sorted from blood. This chain links TRBV7-6 with TRBJ2-7; 9 nucleotides align to TRBD1. This receptor was obtained from a woman in her 30s in good health. The CDR3 bases are TGTGCCAGCAGCTCCGGGACAGGGTACGAGCAGTACTTC. Residues: CASSSGTGYEQYF. The full variable domain, with the rest looked up from reference TRBV7-6 and TRBJ2-7, is GAGVSQSPRYKVTKRGQDVALRCDPISGHVSLYWYRQALGQGPEFLTYFNYEAQQDKSGLPNDRFSAERPEGSISTLTIQRTEQRDSAMYRCASSSGTGYEQYFGPGTRLTVT.